This TCR beta chain derives from a study of blood T cell repertoires in COVID-19. TCRdb's copy holds only in-frame clones and misses some; the assay was immunoSEQ multiplex PCR. The table has about 270,000 clones, 75% to 90% seen once. Trimming cost V 1 base and J 7 bases, with 11 bases left between them. CDR3 length equals 14 residues. Germline CDR1 is MGHDK and CDR2 is SYGVNS. Sequencing used peripheral blood. The clonotype was recovered from a human donor in a cohort sampled during active COVID-19. The V gene is TRBV25-1, the J gene TRBJ1-5, with a tentative D call TRBD1 (6 bases). The CDR3 DNA reads as TGTGCCAGCAGTGAATGGTCAGGGGAGCAGCCCCAGCATTTT. Its protein is CASSEWSGEQPQHF. The full variable domain, with the rest looked up from reference TRBV25-1 and TRBJ1-5, is EADIYQTPRYLVIGTGKKITLECSQTMGHDKMYWYQQDPGMELHLIHYSYGVNSTEKGDLSSESTVSRIRTEHFPLTLESARPSHTSQYLCASSEWSGEQPQHFGDGTRLSIL.